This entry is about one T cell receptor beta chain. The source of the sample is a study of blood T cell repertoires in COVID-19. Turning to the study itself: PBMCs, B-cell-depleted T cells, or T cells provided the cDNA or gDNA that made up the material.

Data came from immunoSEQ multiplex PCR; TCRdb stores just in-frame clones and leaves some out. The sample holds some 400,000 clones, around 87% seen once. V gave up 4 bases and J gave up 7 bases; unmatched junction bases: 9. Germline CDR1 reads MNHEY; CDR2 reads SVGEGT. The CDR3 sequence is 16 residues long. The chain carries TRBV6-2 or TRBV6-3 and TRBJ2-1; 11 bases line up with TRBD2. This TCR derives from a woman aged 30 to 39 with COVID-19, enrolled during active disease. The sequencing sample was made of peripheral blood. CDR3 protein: CASSSHSGRAGNEQFF. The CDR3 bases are TGTGCCAGCAGTTCACATAGCGGGAGGGCCGGGAATGAGCAGTTCTTC.